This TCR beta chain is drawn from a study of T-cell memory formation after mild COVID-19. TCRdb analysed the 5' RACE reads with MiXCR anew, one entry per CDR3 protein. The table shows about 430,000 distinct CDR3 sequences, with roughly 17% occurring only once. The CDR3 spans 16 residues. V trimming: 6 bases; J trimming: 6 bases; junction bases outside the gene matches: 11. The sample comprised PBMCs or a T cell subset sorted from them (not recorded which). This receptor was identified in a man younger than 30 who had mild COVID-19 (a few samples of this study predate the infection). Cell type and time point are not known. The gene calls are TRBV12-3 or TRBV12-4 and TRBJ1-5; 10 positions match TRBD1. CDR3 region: CASRHVGQGGSQPQHF. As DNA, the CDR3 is TGTGCCAGCAGACACGTCGGACAGGGGGGAAGTCAGCCCCAGCATTTT.